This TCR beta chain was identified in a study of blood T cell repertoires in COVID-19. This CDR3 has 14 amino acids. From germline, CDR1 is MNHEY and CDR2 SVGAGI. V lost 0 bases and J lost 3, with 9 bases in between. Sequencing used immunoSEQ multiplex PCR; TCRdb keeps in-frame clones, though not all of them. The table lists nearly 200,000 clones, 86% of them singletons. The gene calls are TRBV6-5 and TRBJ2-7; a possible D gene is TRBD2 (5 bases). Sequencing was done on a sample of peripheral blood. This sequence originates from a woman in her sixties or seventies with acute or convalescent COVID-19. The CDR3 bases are TGTGCCAGCAGTTACTCTTTAGAGGGCTACGAGCAGTACTTC. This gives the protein CASSYSLEGYEQYF.